These 6 T cell receptor beta chains share one sample of origin, sequenced in a study of T cells after yellow fever vaccination. One entry per CDR3 protein results from TCRdb running MiXCR on the 5' RACE reads. The sample lists around 310,000 distinct CDR3 sequences; roughly 8.7% were seen once. Source: PBMCs, taken on the day of the first yellow fever vaccination. These receptor sequences come from a man younger than 35 who received the YFV17D yellow fever vaccine.

There are a few counts of this clonotype. This chain links TRBV10-2 with TRBJ2-7, with D possibly matching TRBD1 (8 bases). Trimming pared 0 bases from V and 1 base from J, leaving 19 bases between. CDR1 is WSHSY, CDR2 SAAADI, per germline. This CDR3 comprises 18 residues. CDR3 loop: CASSESGAGQGASYEQYF. Written as DNA, the CDR3 is TGCGCCAGCAGTGAGTCGGGAGCGGGGCAGGGGGCTTCCTACGAGCAGTACTTC.

Concerning this clonotype: This could be a read error, since a much larger clone is one nucleotide away. This chain links TRBV7-2 with TRBJ1-3, with 8 nucleotides matching TRBD1. J lost 1 base, V lost 5 bases, and 1 base had no gene match. This CDR3 comprises 14 residues. Germline V gives CDR1 SGHTA, CDR2 FQGNSA. The CDR3 DNA sequence: TGTGCCAGCAGCCGGACAGGGTCTGGAAACACCATATATTTT. Residues: CASSRTGSGNTIYF.

The chain uses TRBV4-1 and TRBJ2-5; 8 nucleotides match TRBD2. The CDR3 has 17 residues. Unmatched junction bases numbered 11, after V lost 4 bases and J lost 1 base. Germline CDR1 MGHRA, CDR2 YSYEKL. CDR3 loop: CASSRGVAGGLQETQYF. The CDR3 nucleotides read TGCGCCAGCAGCCGAGGAGTGGCGGGGGGCCTCCAAGAGACCCAGTACTTC.

This clonotype came up a few times. V usage is TRBV30 and J usage is TRBJ2-6; 7 bases agree with TRBD1. Per the germline V gene, CDR1 is GTSNPN and CDR2 is SVGIG (reference sequence). The ends lost 3 bases at V and 0 bases at J; junction bases unmatched: 8. CDR3 size: 17 residues. The CDR3 coding sequence is TGTGCCTGGAGACCCTGGGACAGTCTCTCTGGGGCCAACGTCCTGACTTTC. Protein sequence: CAWRPWDSLSGANVLTF.

A few counts support this clonotype. J is TRBJ1-1 and V is TRBV21-1; TRBD1, the table's D call, lacks a check against the DNA. TRBV21-1 constitutes a pseudogene. This CDR3 has 14 residues. The CDR3 here is CASSKEPGHTEAFF. CDR3 nucleotides: TGTGCCAGCAGCAAAGAACCGGGTCACACTGAAGCTTTCTTT.

The genes are TRBV12-3 or TRBV12-4 and TRBJ1-6; TRBD1 matches 7 bases. With V trimmed by 5 bases and J by 6 bases, 7 bases remained unmatched. This CDR3 comprises 15 residues. CDR3 in amino acids: CASSPRDSGNSPLHF. CDR3 nucleotides: TGTGCCAGCAGTCCGCGGGACAGTGGTAATTCACCCCTCCACTTT.